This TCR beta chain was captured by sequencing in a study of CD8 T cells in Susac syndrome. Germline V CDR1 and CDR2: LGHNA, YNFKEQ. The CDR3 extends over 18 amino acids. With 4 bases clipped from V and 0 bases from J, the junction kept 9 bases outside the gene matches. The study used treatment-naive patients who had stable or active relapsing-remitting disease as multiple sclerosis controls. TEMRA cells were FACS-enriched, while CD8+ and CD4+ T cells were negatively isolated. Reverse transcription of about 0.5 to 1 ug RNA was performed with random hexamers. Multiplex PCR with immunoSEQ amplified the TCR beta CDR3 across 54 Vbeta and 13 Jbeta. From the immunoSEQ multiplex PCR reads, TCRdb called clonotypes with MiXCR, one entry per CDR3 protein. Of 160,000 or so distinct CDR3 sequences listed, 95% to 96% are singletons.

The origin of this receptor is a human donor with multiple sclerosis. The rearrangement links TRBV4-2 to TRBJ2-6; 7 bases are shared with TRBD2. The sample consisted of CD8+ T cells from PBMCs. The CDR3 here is CASSPQGGGSSGANVLTF. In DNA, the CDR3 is TGTGCCAGCAGCCCCCAAGGCGGCGGGAGCTCTGGGGCCAACGTCCTGACTTTC.